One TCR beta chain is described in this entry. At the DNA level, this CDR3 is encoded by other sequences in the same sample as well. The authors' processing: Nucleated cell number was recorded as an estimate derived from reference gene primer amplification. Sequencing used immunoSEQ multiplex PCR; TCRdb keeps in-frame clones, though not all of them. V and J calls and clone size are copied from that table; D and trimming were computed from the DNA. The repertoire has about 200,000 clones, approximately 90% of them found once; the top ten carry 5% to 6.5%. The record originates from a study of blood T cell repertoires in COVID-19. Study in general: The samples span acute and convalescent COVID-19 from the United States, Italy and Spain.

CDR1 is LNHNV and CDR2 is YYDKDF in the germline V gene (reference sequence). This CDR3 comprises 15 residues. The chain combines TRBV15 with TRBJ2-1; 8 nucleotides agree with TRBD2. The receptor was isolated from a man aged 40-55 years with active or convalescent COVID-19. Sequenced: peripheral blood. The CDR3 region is CATGGPGRASNEQFF. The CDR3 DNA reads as TGTGCTACCGGGGGACCCGGGAGGGCCTCCAATGAGCAGTTCTTC.